Listed below are T cell receptor beta chains from one sample, sequenced in a study of Ad26.COV2.S vaccination and SARS-CoV-2 variants. Clones were sequenced by immunoSEQ multiplex PCR, and TCRdb holds only the in-frame ones, with some missing. The repertoire holds 300,000 to 450,000 clones, with 92% as singletons. The sample was peripheral blood, taken after recovery from COVID-19. The receptors were sampled from a human donor who had recovered from COVID-19. Both conserved end residues are part of each CDR3. Fields, in order: D gene, V gene, J gene, clone size, CDR3 DNA, CDR3 protein. D genes are given only for firm matches. Expanded clones get a size class; other rows say once, few or many, or leave the size out.

D: NA
V: TRBV29-1
J: TRBJ2-7
size: NA
DNA: TGCAGCATTGAAACACCCCGTGGACAGACCTACGAGCAGTACTTC
CDR3: CSIETPRGQTYEQYF

D: NA
V: TRBV5-4
J: TRBJ1-6
size: NA
DNA: TGTGCCAGCAGCTTCCAGACAGTTGGGAATTCACCCCTCCACTTT
CDR3: CASSFQTVGNSPLHF

D: TRBD2
V: TRBV6-5
J: TRBJ2-1
size: NA
DNA: TGTGCCAGCAGTTACTCCTTAAGCGGGGCCTTCAATGAGCAGTTCTTC
CDR3: CASSYSLSGAFNEQFF

D: TRBD1
V: TRBV6-1
J: TRBJ2-1
size: NA
DNA: TGTGCCAGCGGCACGAAAGGGACAGGGGGAAATGAGCAGTTCTTC
CDR3: CASGTKGTGGNEQFF

D: NA
V: TRBV20-1
J: TRBJ1-5
size: NA
DNA: TGCAGTGCTAGTGAGTTCCGCAGGGGTTCAGGGTCTTATAGCAATCAGCCCCAGCATTTT
CDR3: CSASEFRRGSGSYSNQPQHF

D: NA
V: TRBV6-5
J: TRBJ2-7
size: NA
DNA: TGTGCCAGCAGTTACGGGGCTGCCAAATACTCCTACGAGCAGTACTTC
CDR3: CASSYGAAKYSYEQYF

D: TRBD1
V: TRBV30
J: TRBJ1-1
size: once
DNA: TGTGCCTGGAGTCGCGACAGGGGGGCGTTTGGAGCTTTCTTT
CDR3: CAWSRDRGAFGAFF

D: NA
V: TRBV12-3/TRBV12-4
J: TRBJ1-1
size: NA
DNA: TGTGCCAGCAGTCCGGACGCGGCACTGGAAGCTTTCTTT
CDR3: CASSPDAALEAFF

D: NA
V: TRBV5-5
J: TRBJ1-3
size: NA
DNA: TGTGCCAGCAGCCGCCCGGACAGAACTGGAAACACCATATATTTT
CDR3: CASSRPDRTGNTIYF

D: NA
V: TRBV11-2
J: TRBJ1-2
size: once
DNA: TGTGCCAGCAGCTTAGTAGAGGGCAACTATGGCTACACCTTC
CDR3: CASSLVEGNYGYTF

D: NA
V: TRBV4-1
J: TRBJ1-2
size: once
DNA: TGCGCCAGCAGCCAAGATCCCTCTGATGGCTACACCTTC
CDR3: CASSQDPSDGYTF

D: NA
V: TRBV6-5
J: TRBJ2-7
size: NA
DNA: TGTGCCAGCCTTAAACCCACGCAACGGGGAGGTGAGCAGTACTTC
CDR3: CASLKPTQRGGEQYF

D: NA
V: TRBV4-3
J: TRBJ1-1
size: NA
DNA: TGCGCCAGCAGCCAACTCGACACGGACGGTGAAGCTTTCTTT
CDR3: CASSQLDTDGEAFF

D: TRBD2
V: TRBV7-8
J: TRBJ2-3
size: NA
DNA: TGTGCCAGCAGCTTAGGGGCTAGCGGGGAAAGCACAGATACGCAGTATTTT
CDR3: CASSLGASGESTDTQYF

D: NA
V: TRBV7-9
J: TRBJ2-3
size: NA
DNA: TGTGCCAGCAACCGACAGGCTAGCACAGATACGCAGTATTTT
CDR3: CASNRQASTDTQYF

D: NA
V: TRBV6-5
J: TRBJ1-6
size: NA
DNA: TGTGCCAGCAGCCCCTACGGGGATTCACCCCTCCACTTT
CDR3: CASSPYGDSPLHF

D: NA
V: TRBV25-1
J: TRBJ2-1
size: NA
DNA: TGTGCCAGCACAAGGGGGGCGGTGAATGAGCAGTTCTTC
CDR3: CASTRGAVNEQFF

D: NA
V: TRBV7-6
J: TRBJ2-7
size: NA
DNA: TGTGCCAGCAGCTTAGAGGCGGAGGATGACTACGAGCAGTACTTC
CDR3: CASSLEAEDDYEQYF

D: NA
V: TRBV14
J: TRBJ1-2
size: NA
DNA: TGTGCCAGCAGCCGGGGAGCTAACTATGGCTACACCTTC
CDR3: CASSRGANYGYTF

D: NA
V: TRBV9
J: TRBJ1-1
size: NA
DNA: TGTGCCAGCAGCGTAAGATTCGCGAACACTGAAGCTTTCTTT
CDR3: CASSVRFANTEAFF

D: NA
V: TRBV5-1
J: TRBJ2-3
size: NA
DNA: TGCGCCAGCAGCTCCGGGTCAACGGATACGCAGTATTTT
CDR3: CASSSGSTDTQYF

D: TRBD2
V: TRBV5-6
J: TRBJ2-1
size: once
DNA: TGTGCCAGCAGCCAGGGACTAGCGGGGGCGGAGGGCAATGAGCAGTTCTTC
CDR3: CASSQGLAGAEGNEQFF

D: NA
V: TRBV7-8
J: TRBJ2-7
size: NA
DNA: TGTGCCAGCAGCCTTCGAATAGTCTACGAGCAGTACTTC
CDR3: CASSLRIVYEQYF

D: NA
V: TRBV7-2
J: TRBJ2-1
size: NA
DNA: TGTGCCAGCAGCTTAGTCGCTAGCTCCTACAATGAGCAGTTCTTC
CDR3: CASSLVASSYNEQFF

D: NA
V: TRBV19
J: TRBJ2-7
size: NA
DNA: TGTGCCAGTAGTATGGGAGACAGGATAAGGAGCTCCTACGAGCAGTACTTC
CDR3: CASSMGDRIRSSYEQYF

D: NA
V: TRBV10-3
J: TRBJ1-1
size: NA
DNA: TGTGCCATCAGGAGGGACGAGAGGGACACTGAAGCTTTCTTT
CDR3: CAIRRDERDTEAFF

D: TRBD2
V: TRBV6-2/TRBV6-3
J: TRBJ2-1
size: NA
DNA: TGTGCCAGCAGTTCCACTAGCGGGGCTTCCTACAATGAGCAGTTCTTC
CDR3: CASSSTSGASYNEQFF

D: NA
V: TRBV9
J: TRBJ1-2
size: NA
DNA: TGTGCCAGTGGTAGCGGCTACACCTTC
CDR3: CASGSGYTF

D: NA
V: TRBV19
J: TRBJ1-3
size: NA
DNA: TGTGCCAGTAGTATCAACTTCTCTGGAAACACCATATATTTT
CDR3: CASSINFSGNTIYF

D: TRBD2
V: TRBV2
J: TRBJ2-7
size: NA
DNA: TGTGCCAGCAGCGAGGAGGGACTAGCTGGTAAGGAGCAGTACTTC
CDR3: CASSEEGLAGKEQYF

D: TRBD1
V: TRBV6-5
J: TRBJ1-2
size: NA
DNA: TGTGCCAGCAGTATCCGGGACAGGCACTATGGCTACACCTTC
CDR3: CASSIRDRHYGYTF